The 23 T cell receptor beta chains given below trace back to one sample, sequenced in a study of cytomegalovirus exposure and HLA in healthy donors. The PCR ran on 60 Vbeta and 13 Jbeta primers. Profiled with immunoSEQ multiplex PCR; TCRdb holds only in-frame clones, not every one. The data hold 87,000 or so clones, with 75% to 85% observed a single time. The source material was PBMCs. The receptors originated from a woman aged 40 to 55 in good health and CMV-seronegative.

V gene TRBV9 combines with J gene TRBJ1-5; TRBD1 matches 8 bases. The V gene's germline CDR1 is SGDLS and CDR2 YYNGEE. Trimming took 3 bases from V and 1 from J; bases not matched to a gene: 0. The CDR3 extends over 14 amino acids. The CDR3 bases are TGTGCCAGCAGCGGGACAGGGAGCAATCAGCCCCAGCATTTT. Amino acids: CASSGTGSNQPQHF.

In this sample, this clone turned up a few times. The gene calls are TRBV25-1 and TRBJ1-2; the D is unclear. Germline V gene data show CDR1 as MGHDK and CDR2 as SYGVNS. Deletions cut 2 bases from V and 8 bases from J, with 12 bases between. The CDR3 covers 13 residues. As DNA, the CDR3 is TGTGCCAGCAGTGAAACACGGAGTTTGGGCTACACCTTC. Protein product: CASSETRSLGYTF.

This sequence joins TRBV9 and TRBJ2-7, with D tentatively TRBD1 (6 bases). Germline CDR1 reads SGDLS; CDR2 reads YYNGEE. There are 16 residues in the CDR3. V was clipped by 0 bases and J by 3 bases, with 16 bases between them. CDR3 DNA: TGTGCCAGCAGCGTAGGGTCGGGACACCACCTCTACGAGCAGTACTTC. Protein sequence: CASSVGSGHHLYEQYF.

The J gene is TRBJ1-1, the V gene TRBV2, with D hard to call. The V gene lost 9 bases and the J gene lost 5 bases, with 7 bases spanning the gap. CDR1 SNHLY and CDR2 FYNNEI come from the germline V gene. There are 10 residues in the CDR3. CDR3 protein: CASQWTEAFF. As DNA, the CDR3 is TGTGCCAGTCAGTGGACTGAAGCTTTCTTT.

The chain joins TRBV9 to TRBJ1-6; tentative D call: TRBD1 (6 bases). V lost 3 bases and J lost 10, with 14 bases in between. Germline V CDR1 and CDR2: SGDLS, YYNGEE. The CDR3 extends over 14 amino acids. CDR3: CASSATGFKSPLHF. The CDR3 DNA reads TGTGCCAGCAGCGCTACAGGGTTTAAGTCACCCCTCCACTTT.

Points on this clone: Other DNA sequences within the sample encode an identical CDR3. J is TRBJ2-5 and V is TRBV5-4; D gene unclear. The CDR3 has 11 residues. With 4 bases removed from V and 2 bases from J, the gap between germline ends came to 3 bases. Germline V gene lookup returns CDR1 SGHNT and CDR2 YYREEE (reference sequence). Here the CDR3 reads CASSQQETQYF. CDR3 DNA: TGTGCCAGCAGCCAGCAAGAGACCCAGTACTTC.

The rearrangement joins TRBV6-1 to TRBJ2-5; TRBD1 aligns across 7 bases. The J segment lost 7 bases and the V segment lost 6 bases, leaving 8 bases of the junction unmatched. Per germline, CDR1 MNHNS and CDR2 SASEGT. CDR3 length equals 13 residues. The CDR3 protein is CASSTGYRGTQYF. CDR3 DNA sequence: TGTGCCAGCAGCACAGGGTACAGGGGGACCCAGTACTTC.

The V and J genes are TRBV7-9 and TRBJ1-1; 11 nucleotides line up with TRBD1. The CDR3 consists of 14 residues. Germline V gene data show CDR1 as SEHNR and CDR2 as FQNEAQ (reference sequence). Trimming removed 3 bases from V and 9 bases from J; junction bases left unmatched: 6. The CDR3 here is CASSLVGQGAQAFF. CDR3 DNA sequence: TGTGCCAGCAGCTTGGTTGGACAGGGGGCGCAAGCTTTCTTT.

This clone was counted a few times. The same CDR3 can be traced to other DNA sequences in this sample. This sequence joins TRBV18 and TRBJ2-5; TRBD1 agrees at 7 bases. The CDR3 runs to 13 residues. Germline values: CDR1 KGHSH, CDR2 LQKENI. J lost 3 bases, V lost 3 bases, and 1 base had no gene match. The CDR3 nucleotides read TGTGCCAGCTCACCGGGACAGAAAGAGACCCAGTACTTC. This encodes CASSPGQKETQYF.

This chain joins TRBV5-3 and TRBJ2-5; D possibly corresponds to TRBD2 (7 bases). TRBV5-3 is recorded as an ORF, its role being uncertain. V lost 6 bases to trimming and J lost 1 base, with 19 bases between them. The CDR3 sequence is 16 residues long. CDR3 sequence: CARTPEGGGSQETQYF. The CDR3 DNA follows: TGTGCCAGAACCCCGGAGGGGGGGGGTTCCCAAGAGACCCAGTACTTC.

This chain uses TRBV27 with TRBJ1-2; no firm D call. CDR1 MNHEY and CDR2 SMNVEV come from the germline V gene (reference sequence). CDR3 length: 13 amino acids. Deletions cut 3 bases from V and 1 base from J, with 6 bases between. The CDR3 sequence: CASSFGDNYGYTF. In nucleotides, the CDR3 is TGTGCCAGCAGTTTTGGAGATAACTATGGCTACACCTTC.

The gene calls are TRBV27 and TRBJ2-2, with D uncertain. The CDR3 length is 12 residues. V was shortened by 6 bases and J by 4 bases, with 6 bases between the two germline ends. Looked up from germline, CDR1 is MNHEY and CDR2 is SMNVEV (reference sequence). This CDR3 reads CASRVSTGELFF. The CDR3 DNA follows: TGTGCCAGCAGGGTCAGCACCGGGGAGCTGTTTTTT.

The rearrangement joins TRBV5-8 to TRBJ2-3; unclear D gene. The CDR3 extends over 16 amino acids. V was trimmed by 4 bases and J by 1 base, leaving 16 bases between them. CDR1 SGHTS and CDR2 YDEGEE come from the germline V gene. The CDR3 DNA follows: TGTGCCAGCAGCCCAGTGTTTGGGCTTCGCACAGATACGCAGTATTTT. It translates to CASSPVFGLRTDTQYF.

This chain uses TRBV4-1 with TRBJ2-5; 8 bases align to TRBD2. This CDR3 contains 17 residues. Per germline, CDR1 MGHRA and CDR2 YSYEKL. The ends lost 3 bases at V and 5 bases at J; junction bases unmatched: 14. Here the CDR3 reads CASSQRDVAGGMETQYF. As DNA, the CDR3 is TGCGCCAGCAGCCAGCGGGACGTGGCGGGGGGCATGGAGACCCAGTACTTC.

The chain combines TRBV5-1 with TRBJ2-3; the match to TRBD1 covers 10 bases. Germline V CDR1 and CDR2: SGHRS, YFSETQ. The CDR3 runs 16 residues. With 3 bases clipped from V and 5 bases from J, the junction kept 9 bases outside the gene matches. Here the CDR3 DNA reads TGCGCCAGCAGCTCTACCGGGACAGGGGTGGGAGATACGCAGTATTTT. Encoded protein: CASSSTGTGVGDTQYF. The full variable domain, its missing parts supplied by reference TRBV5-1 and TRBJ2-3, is KAGVTQTPRYLIKTRGQQVTLSCSPISGHRSVSWYQQTPGQGLQFLFEYFSETQRNKGNFPGRFSGRQFSNSRSEMNVSTLELGDSALYLCASSSTGTGVGDTQYFGPGTRLTVL.

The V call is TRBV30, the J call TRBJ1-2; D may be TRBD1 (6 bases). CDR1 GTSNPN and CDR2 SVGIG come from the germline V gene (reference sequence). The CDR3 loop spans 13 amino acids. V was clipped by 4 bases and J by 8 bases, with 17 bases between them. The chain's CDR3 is CAWKGTRGKGYTF. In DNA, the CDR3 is TGTGCCTGGAAAGGGACCAGGGGTAAAGGCTACACCTTC.

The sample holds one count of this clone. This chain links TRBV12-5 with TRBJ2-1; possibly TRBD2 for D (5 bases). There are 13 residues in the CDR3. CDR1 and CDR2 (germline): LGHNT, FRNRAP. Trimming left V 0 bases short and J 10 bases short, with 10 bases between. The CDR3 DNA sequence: TGTGCTAGTGGTTTGGTATCTGGAGGCGAGCAGTTCTTC. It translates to CASGLVSGGEQFF.

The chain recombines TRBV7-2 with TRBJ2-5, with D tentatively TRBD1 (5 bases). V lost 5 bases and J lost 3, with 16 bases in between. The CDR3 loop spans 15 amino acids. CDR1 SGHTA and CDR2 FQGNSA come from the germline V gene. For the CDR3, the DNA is TGTGCCAGCAGCCCGAGTGCCAGGGAAGAAGAGACCCAGTACTTC. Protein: CASSPSAREEETQYF.

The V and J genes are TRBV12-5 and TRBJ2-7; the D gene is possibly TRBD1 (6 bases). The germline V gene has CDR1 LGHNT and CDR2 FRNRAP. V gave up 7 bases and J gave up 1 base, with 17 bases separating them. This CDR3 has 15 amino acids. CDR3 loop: CASALGQISSYEQYF. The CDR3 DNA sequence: TGTGCTAGTGCCTTAGGACAGATCTCTTCCTACGAGCAGTACTTC. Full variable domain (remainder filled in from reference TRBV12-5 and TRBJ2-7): DARVTQTPRHKVTEMGQEVTMRCQPILGHNTVFWYRQTMMQGLELLAYFRNRAPLDDSGMPKDRFSAEMPDATLATLKIQPSEPRDSAVYFCASALGQISSYEQYFGPGTRLTVT.

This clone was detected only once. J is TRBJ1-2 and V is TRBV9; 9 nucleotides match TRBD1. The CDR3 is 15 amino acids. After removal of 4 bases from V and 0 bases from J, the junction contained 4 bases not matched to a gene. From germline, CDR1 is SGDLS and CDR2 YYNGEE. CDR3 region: CASSPRQGANYGYTF. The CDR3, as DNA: TGTGCCAGCAGCCCTCGACAGGGGGCTAACTATGGCTACACCTTC.

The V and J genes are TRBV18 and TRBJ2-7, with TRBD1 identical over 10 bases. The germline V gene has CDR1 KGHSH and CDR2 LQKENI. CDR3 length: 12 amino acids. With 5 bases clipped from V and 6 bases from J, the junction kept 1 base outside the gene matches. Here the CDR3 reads CASSRTGGEQYF. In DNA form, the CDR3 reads TGTGCCAGCTCAAGGACAGGGGGCGAGCAGTACTTC.

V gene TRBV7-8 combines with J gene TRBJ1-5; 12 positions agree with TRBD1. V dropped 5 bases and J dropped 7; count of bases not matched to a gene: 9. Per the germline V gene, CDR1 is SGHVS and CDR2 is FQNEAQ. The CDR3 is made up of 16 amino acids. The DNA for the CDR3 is TGTGCCAGCAGCACGGCGGGACAGGGGGCGTGGCAGCCCCAGCATTTT. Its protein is CASSTAGQGAWQPQHF.

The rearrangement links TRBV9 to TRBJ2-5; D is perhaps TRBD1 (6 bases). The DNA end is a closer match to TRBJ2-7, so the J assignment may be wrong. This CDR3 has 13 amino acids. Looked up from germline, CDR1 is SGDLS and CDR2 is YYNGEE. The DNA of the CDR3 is TGTGCCAGCGCGAGGGGAACAGGGTACGAGCAGTACTTC. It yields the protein CASARGTGYEQYF.